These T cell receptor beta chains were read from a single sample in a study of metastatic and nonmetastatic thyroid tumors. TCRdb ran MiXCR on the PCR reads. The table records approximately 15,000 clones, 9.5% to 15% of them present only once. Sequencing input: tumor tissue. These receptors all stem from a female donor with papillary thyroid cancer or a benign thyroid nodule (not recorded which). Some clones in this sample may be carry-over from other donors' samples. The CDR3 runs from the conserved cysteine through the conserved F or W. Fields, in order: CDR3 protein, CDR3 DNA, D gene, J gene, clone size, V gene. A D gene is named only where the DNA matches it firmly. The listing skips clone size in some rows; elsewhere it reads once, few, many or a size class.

CDR3: CASTLGRVNYGYTF
DNA: TGTGCCAGCACCTTGGGTAGGGTCAACTATGGCTACACCTTC
D: -
J: TRBJ1-2
size: many
V: TRBV28

CDR3: CASSSPGQGGGYTF
DNA: TGTGCCAGCAGTTCTCCGGGACAGGGAGGAGGCTACACCTTC
D: TRBD1
J: TRBJ1-2
size: many
V: TRBV28

CDR3: CSVEVISGLDGYTF
DNA: TGCAGCGTTGAAGTAATCTCAGGGTTGGATGGCTACACCTTC
D: -
J: TRBJ1-2
size: many
V: TRBV29-1

CDR3: CASRPRTENTEAFF
DNA: TGTGCCAGCAGACCCAGGACGGAGAACACTGAAGCTTTCTTT
D: -
J: TRBJ1-1
size: many
V: TRBV12-3/TRBV12-4

CDR3: CASSYARLGTDTQYF
DNA: TGTGCCAGCAGTTACGCCCGACTGGGCACAGATACGCAGTATTTT
D: -
J: TRBJ2-3
size: few
V: TRBV6-6

CDR3: CASSLGQVETQYF
DNA: TGCGCCAGCAGCTTGGGGCAGGTAGAGACCCAGTACTTC
D: -
J: TRBJ2-5
size: many
V: TRBV5-1

CDR3: CASSQDLAATSTDTQYF
DNA: TGTGCCAGCAGCCAAGACCTAGCGGCCACTAGCACAGATACGCAGTATTTT
D: TRBD2
J: TRBJ2-3
size: -
V: TRBV14

CDR3: CSSRPGTSGVGQFF
DNA: TGCAGTTCCCGCCCCGGGACTAGCGGCGTGGGGCAGTTCTTC
D: TRBD2
J: TRBJ2-1
size: -
V: TRBV20-1

CDR3: CSARDLKGWTEAFF
DNA: TGCAGTGCTAGAGATCTGAAGGGATGGACTGAAGCTTTCTTT
D: -
J: TRBJ1-1
size: many
V: TRBV20-1

CDR3: CASSLGLGTEAFF
DNA: TGTGCCAGCAGCCTTGGGTTGGGGACTGAAGCTTTCTTT
D: -
J: TRBJ1-1
size: many
V: TRBV3-1

CDR3: CASSLAWEQYF
DNA: TGTGCCAGCAGCTTAGCATGGGAGCAGTACTTC
D: -
J: TRBJ2-7
size: -
V: TRBV7-2

CDR3: CASSGERGNYNEQFF
DNA: TGTGCCAGCAGCGGGGAGCGGGGGAACTACAATGAGCAGTTCTTC
D: TRBD2
J: TRBJ2-1
size: many
V: TRBV9

CDR3: CASSDHTLNTEAFF
DNA: TGTGCCAGTAGTGACCACACCCTGAACACTGAAGCTTTCTTT
D: -
J: TRBJ1-1
size: many
V: TRBV19

CDR3: CASSFRTSASSYNEQFF
DNA: TGTGCCAGCAGTTTCAGAACTAGCGCCTCCTCCTACAATGAGCAGTTCTTC
D: TRBD2
J: TRBJ2-1
size: many
V: TRBV12-3/TRBV12-4

CDR3: CSSGPQYEQYF
DNA: TGCAGTTCCGGGCCTCAGTACGAGCAGTACTTC
D: -
J: TRBJ2-7
size: -
V: TRBV20-1

CDR3: CASSLTSNTGELFF
DNA: TGTGCCAGCAGCCTAACTTCGAACACCGGGGAGCTGTTTTTT
D: -
J: TRBJ2-2
size: many
V: TRBV7-3

CDR3: CATSRGGTGGHEQFF
DNA: TGTGCCACCAGCAGAGGAGGGACAGGGGGGCATGAGCAGTTCTTC
D: TRBD1
J: TRBJ2-1
size: many
V: TRBV15

CDR3: CASSPQGGGPQETQYF
DNA: TGTGCCAGCAGCCCCCAGGGGGGGGGCCCCCAAGAGACCCAGTACTTC
D: -
J: TRBJ2-5
size: many
V: TRBV9

CDR3: CASSGQNTGELFF
DNA: TGTGCCAGCAGCGGACAGAACACCGGGGAGCTGTTTTTT
D: -
J: TRBJ2-2
size: many
V: TRBV7-3

CDR3: CASSLLAGGEAFF
DNA: TGTGCCAGCAGCCTTTTGGCGGGGGGTGAAGCTTTCTTT
D: -
J: TRBJ1-1
size: many
V: TRBV3-1

CDR3: CASSQGSMETQYF
DNA: TGTGCCAGCAGCCAAGGGTCCATGGAGACCCAGTACTTC
D: -
J: TRBJ2-5
size: many
V: TRBV13

CDR3: CASSIRQGNEQFF
DNA: TGTGCCAGCAGTATTCGACAGGGCAATGAGCAGTTCTTC
D: TRBD1
J: TRBJ2-1
size: -
V: TRBV12-3/TRBV12-4

CDR3: CASRAWEPFSTDTQYF
DNA: TGTGCCAGCAGGGCCTGGGAGCCATTTAGCACAGATACGCAGTATTTT
D: -
J: TRBJ2-3
size: many
V: TRBV2

CDR3: CASSQVGGQPQHF
DNA: TGCGCCAGCAGCCAAGTTGGAGGGCAGCCCCAGCATTTT
D: -
J: TRBJ1-5
size: many
V: TRBV4-3

CDR3: CASSQGGLANTGELFF
DNA: TGTGCCAGCAGCCAGGGAGGACTAGCGAACACCGGGGAGCTGTTTTTT
D: TRBD2
J: TRBJ2-2
size: many
V: TRBV3-1

CDR3: CAISDGVGLNGYTF
DNA: TGTGCCATCAGTGATGGGGTCGGACTGAATGGCTACACCTTC
D: -
J: TRBJ1-2
size: many
V: TRBV10-3

CDR3: CASSPSGADTEAFF
DNA: TGTGCCAGCAGCCCATCGGGGGCGGACACTGAAGCTTTCTTT
D: -
J: TRBJ1-1
size: medium-sized
V: TRBV3-1

CDR3: CASSLAGAASYEQYF
DNA: TGTGCCAGCAGCTTAGCGGGGGCCGCCTCCTACGAGCAGTACTTC
D: -
J: TRBJ2-7
size: many
V: TRBV7-9

CDR3: CASSLRGAALARKTDTQYF
DNA: TGCGCCAGCAGCTTACGGGGGGCAGCTCTAGCGAGAAAGACAGATACGCAGTATTTT
D: -
J: TRBJ2-3
size: many
V: TRBV5-1

CDR3: CASRLDNQPQHF
DNA: TGTGCCAGCAGACTCGATAATCAGCCCCAGCATTTT
D: -
J: TRBJ1-5
size: many
V: TRBV12-3/TRBV12-4

CDR3: CASSLQRIPYEQYF
DNA: TGTGCCAGCAGCTTGCAGAGAATCCCCTACGAGCAGTACTTC
D: -
J: TRBJ2-7
size: many
V: TRBV7-8

CDR3: CASSLAGANTEAFF
DNA: TGTGCCAGCAGTTTAGCCGGAGCGAACACTGAAGCTTTCTTT
D: -
J: TRBJ1-1
size: many
V: TRBV12-3/TRBV12-4

CDR3: CAISESGDRGRNTEAFF
DNA: TGTGCCATCAGTGAGTCAGGGGACAGGGGGCGGAACACTGAAGCTTTCTTT
D: TRBD1
J: TRBJ1-1
size: many
V: TRBV10-3

CDR3: CASSLSSTRSAGGYEQYF
DNA: TGCGCCAGCAGCTTGTCCTCAACCCGCAGTGCGGGAGGCTACGAGCAGTACTTC
D: TRBD2
J: TRBJ2-7
size: -
V: TRBV5-1

CDR3: CASSQIALRDREAYGYTF
DNA: TGTGCCAGCAGCCAAATTGCCCTCCGGGACAGAGAGGCCTATGGCTACACCTTC
D: TRBD1
J: TRBJ1-2
size: -
V: TRBV3-1

CDR3: CASSRRANQETQYF
DNA: TGTGCCAGCAGCCGCCGGGCTAACCAAGAGACCCAGTACTTC
D: -
J: TRBJ2-5
size: many
V: TRBV7-8

CDR3: CASSLSILAVVLGQETQYF
DNA: TGTGCCAGCAGCTTATCGATACTAGCGGTAGTACTAGGTCAAGAGACCCAGTACTTC
D: TRBD2
J: TRBJ2-5
size: -
V: TRBV7-6

CDR3: CASSSLGGLNTEAFF
DNA: TGTGCCAGCAGTAGCTTGGGGGGCTTGAACACTGAAGCTTTCTTT
D: -
J: TRBJ1-1
size: few
V: TRBV6-1

CDR3: CASSEGRTSGTDTQYF
DNA: TGTGCCAGCAGTGAAGGCCGGACTAGCGGCACAGATACGCAGTATTTT
D: TRBD2
J: TRBJ2-3
size: many
V: TRBV6-1

CDR3: CATSDSTGDYEQYF
DNA: TGTGCCACCAGTGATTCTACAGGGGACTACGAGCAGTACTTC
D: TRBD1
J: TRBJ2-7
size: many
V: TRBV24-1

CDR3: CASSTDRAHWEEQFF
DNA: TGTGCCAGCAGCACCGACAGGGCTCATTGGGAAGAGCAGTTCTTC
D: TRBD1
J: TRBJ2-1
size: many
V: TRBV3-1

CDR3: CASRPRVLNPASTEAFF
DNA: TGTGCCAGCAGACCCCGGGTCCTGAATCCGGCGAGCACTGAAGCTTTCTTT
D: -
J: TRBJ1-1
size: -
V: TRBV11-1

CDR3: CASSVEDWRTEQYF
DNA: TGTGCCAGCAGCGTAGAAGACTGGAGGACTGAGCAGTACTTC
D: -
J: TRBJ2-7
size: many
V: TRBV9

CDR3: CASSGIAGGSTDTQYF
DNA: TGCGCCAGCAGCGGTATAGCGGGAGGGAGCACAGATACGCAGTATTTT
D: TRBD2
J: TRBJ2-3
size: -
V: TRBV5-1

CDR3: CASSFYSRDTQYF
DNA: TGTGCCAGCAGTTTTTATAGCCGAGATACGCAGTATTTT
D: -
J: TRBJ2-3
size: many
V: TRBV27

CDR3: CASSSYDGFYEQYF
DNA: TGTGCCAGCAGTTCTTACGACGGATTTTACGAGCAGTACTTC
D: -
J: TRBJ2-7
size: few
V: TRBV6-9

CDR3: CLQGTEAFF
DNA: TGCCTCCAGGGGACTGAAGCTTTCTTT
D: -
J: TRBJ1-1
size: -
V: TRBV5-1

CDR3: CASSLVAYGYTF
DNA: TGTGCCAGCAGCTTAGTGGCCTATGGCTACACCTTC
D: -
J: TRBJ1-2
size: many
V: TRBV7-9

CDR3: CAISPGLGNTIYF
DNA: TGTGCCATCAGTCCGGGACTAGGAAACACCATATATTTT
D: -
J: TRBJ1-3
size: many
V: TRBV10-3

CDR3: CASSYAPGTMSYEQYF
DNA: TGTGCCAGCAGCTACGCCCCGGGGACAATGTCCTACGAGCAGTACTTC
D: -
J: TRBJ2-7
size: many
V: TRBV11-2

CDR3: CACRSTGTETGELFF
DNA: TGTGCCTGTCGGTCTACCGGGACAGAAACCGGGGAGCTGTTTTTT
D: TRBD1
J: TRBJ2-2
size: few
V: TRBV19

CDR3: CASSLVQGEKDTESFF
DNA: TGTGCCAGCAGCTTGGTGCAGGGAGAAAAGGATACTGAATCTTTCTTT
D: -
J: TRBJ1-1
size: -
V: TRBV5-6

CDR3: CASSLERGGKLFF
DNA: TGTGCCAGCAGCTTAGAGAGGGGGGGAAAACTGTTTTTT
D: -
J: TRBJ1-4
size: many
V: TRBV11-2

CDR3: CASSQDPSGAYEQYF
DNA: TGTGCCAGCAGCCAAGACCCTAGCGGAGCCTACGAGCAGTACTTC
D: TRBD2
J: TRBJ2-7
size: many
V: TRBV14